This paragraph reports one TCR beta chain. Its antigen has not been determined. Within one base of it there is no much larger clone, and no base qualities were kept. Six healthy women forming three monozygous twin pairs were used as donors. All three twin pairs had been reared together and were thought likely to have met the same infectious agents and vaccines. RNA was isolated from peripheral blood mononuclear cells and used to prepare TCR cDNA libraries. From the cysteine through the phenylalanine, the CDR3 covers 12 amino acids. Just the 36-base CDR3 DNA is kept, in frame starting at base 1. The germline V gene supplies CDR1 SQVTM and CDR2 ANQGSEA. V is pruned by 7 bases and J by 9 bases, leaving 6 bases of the junction without a gene match. This specimen belongs to a study of identical twins' blood T cells (dated by TCRdb to the early 2010s). For the wider study: The roughly twelve libraries, six for the alpha chain and six for the beta chain, yielded roughly 50 million Illumina reads in total. TCR alpha and beta chain repertoires of three pairs of monozygous twins were compared using next-generation sequencing to assess genetic influence on repertoire formation.

Libraries were prepared through 5' RACE. The run used an Illumina Genome Analyzer IIx. RNA-based TCR cDNA libraries were prepared by a previously described protocol with several modifications. To prevent cross-contamination, barcodes specific to each sample were added to both ends of every TCR cDNA library during cDNA synthesis and amplification. On the study's bioinformatics: Each library contained about 2 to 3.6 million CDR3-containing reads, and somewhere between about 85,000 and nearly 500,000 clonotypes were identified for each individual. Reads carrying improper barcode index combinations were removed, after which the MiTCR software was used to build a cloneset for each library. MiTCR filtered or rescued low-quality reads and corrected PCR and sequencing errors when assembling CDR3 clonotypes. Artificial out-of-frame clonotypes were removed by being mapped to in-frame sequences, with one indel in the CDR3 allowed. Similarity of V and J gene usage between donors was measured as Jensen-Shannon divergence divided by mean entropy. The raw public data were reprocessed by TCRdb itself: fastp quality trimming at Q25, MiXCR clonotype calling, in-frame beta chains only. Rows matching on CDR3 protein sequence are summarized as one entry with the most common DNA and genes. TCRdb's processing, not the study's, gives the V and J calls here. This sample has hundreds of thousands of distinct CDR3 sequences in its table, and roughly 30% of those were observed once. The ten biggest clones cover 6.1% of the sample.

Overall results and qualifications from the work: The number of shared CDR3 clonotypes between two donors was mainly determined by the product of their cloneset sizes, and twins did not clearly deviate from this trend. Validation by independent studies was stated to be required for the proposed role of the TCRalpha J segment in MHC recognition during thymic selection. Among the most abundant TCRbeta clonotypes, more CDR3 sequences were shared by each donor with her twin than with unrelated donors. Twin pairs were reported to be markedly more alike in V gene usage than unrelated donors were, even when looking at non-selected out-of-frame TCRbeta clonotypes. Environmental influences could not be excluded as an explanation for twin similarity, since twins were reared together.

The receptor was isolated from a woman aged 18 to 50 in good health. This receptor chain uses TRBV29-1 and TRBJ2-1, and 10 junctional nucleotides match TRBD1. The sample taken for sequencing was PBMCs. CDR3 sequence: CSAKTGGREQFF. DNA sequence: TGCAGCGCCAAGACAGGGGGCCGTGAGCAGTTCTTC.